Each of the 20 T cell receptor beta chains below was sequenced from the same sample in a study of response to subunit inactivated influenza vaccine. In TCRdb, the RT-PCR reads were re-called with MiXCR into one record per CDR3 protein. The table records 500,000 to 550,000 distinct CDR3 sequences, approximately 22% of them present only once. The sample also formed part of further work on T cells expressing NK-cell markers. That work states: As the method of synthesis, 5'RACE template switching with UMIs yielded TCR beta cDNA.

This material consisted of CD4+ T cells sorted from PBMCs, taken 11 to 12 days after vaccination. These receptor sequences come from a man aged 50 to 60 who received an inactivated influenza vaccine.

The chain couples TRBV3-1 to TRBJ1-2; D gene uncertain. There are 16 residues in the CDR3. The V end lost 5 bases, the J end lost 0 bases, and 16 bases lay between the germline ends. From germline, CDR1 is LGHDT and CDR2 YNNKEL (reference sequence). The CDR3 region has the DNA TGTGCCAGCAGCGACCCGGGCCTTCGAGCTAACTATGGCTACACCTTC. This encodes CASSDPGLRANYGYTF.

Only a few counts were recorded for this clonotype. The CDR3 is CASSLVGPDSGNTIYF. As DNA, the CDR3 is TGTGCCAGCAGCTTAGTCGGGCCCGACTCTGGAAACACCATATATTTT. The gene calls are TRBV7-2 and TRBJ1-3, with D unresolved. Germline V gene lookup returns CDR1 SGHTA and CDR2 FQGNSA. V was shortened by 1 base and J by 0 bases, with 10 bases between the two germline ends. There are 16 residues in the CDR3. Combining the CDR3 with reference TRBV7-2 and TRBJ1-3 gives the whole variable domain GAGVSQSPSNKVTEKGKDVELRCDPISGHTALYWYRQSLGQGLEFLIYFQGNSAPDKSGLPSDRFSAERTGGSVSTLTIQRTQQEDSAVYLCASSLVGPDSGNTIYFGEGSWLTVV.

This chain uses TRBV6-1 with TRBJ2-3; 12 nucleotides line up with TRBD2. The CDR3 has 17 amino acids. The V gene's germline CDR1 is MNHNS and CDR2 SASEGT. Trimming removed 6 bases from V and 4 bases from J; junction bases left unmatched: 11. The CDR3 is CASSPRMTSGGPDTQYF. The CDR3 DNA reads TGTGCCAGCAGCCCACGAATGACTAGCGGGGGTCCAGATACGCAGTATTTT.

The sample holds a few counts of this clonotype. For the CDR3, the DNA is TGTGCCAGCAGCCCCCGACCTGACACTGAAGCTTTCTTT. Translated: CASSPRPDTEAFF. The chain carries TRBV11-2 and TRBJ1-1; D gene uncertain. The CDR3 consists of 13 residues. Trimming removed 5 bases from V and 3 bases from J, with 10 bases in between. The germline V gene encodes CDR1 SGHAT and CDR2 FQNNGV. The whole variable domain, remainder taken from reference TRBV11-2 and TRBJ1-1, is EAGVAQSPRYKIIEKRQSVAFWCNPISGHATLYWYQQILGQGPKLLIQFQNNGVVDDSQLPKDRFSAERLKGVDSTLKIQPAKLEDSAVYLCASSPRPDTEAFFGQGTRLTVV.

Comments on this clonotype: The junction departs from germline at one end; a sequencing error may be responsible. The CDR3 region has the DNA TGTGCCAGCAGTTCCGACCGCCAGACAGGGGAAACGTTC. Residues: CASSSDRQTGETF. The chain links TRBV6-6 to TRBJ1-2, with TRBD1 matching over 8 bases. Germline V CDR1 and CDR2: MNHNY, SVGAGI (reference sequence). The CDR3 loop spans 13 amino acids.

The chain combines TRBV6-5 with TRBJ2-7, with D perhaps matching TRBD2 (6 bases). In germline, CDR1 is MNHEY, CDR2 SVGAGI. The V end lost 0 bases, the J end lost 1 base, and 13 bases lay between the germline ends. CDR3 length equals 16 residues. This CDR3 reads CASSYSTRESSYEQYF. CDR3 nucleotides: TGTGCCAGCAGTTACTCGACTCGGGAGAGTTCCTACGAGCAGTACTTC.

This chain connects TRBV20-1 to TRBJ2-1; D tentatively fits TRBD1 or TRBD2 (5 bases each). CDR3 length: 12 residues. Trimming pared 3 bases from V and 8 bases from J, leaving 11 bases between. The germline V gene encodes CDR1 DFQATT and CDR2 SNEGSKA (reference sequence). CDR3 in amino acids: CSASKGTHEQFF. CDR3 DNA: TGCAGTGCTAGTAAAGGGACCCATGAGCAGTTCTTC.

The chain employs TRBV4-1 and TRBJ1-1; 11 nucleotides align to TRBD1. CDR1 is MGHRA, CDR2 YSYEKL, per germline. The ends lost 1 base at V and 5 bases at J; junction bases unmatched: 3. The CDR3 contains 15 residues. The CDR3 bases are TGCGCCAGCAGCCAAGTTGGGACAGGGGGGACTGAAGCTTTCTTT. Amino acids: CASSQVGTGGTEAFF.

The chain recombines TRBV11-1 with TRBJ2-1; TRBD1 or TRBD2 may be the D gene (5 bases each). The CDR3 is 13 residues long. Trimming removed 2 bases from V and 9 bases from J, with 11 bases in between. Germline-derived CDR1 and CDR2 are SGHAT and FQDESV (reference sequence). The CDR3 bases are TGTGCCAGCAGCTTATCTCCGGGGACTGAGCAGTTCTTC. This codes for CASSLSPGTEQFF.

The CDR3 DNA reads TGTGCCAGCAGTCCGTGGACAGGGGGTCACAATGAGCAGTTCTTC. Translating it yields CASSPWTGGHNEQFF. The chain combines TRBV12-3 or TRBV12-4 with TRBJ2-1; TRBD1 matches at 10 bases. This CDR3 is built from 15 residues. V was pared by 5 bases and J by 5 bases, with 6 bases of the junction left unmatched.

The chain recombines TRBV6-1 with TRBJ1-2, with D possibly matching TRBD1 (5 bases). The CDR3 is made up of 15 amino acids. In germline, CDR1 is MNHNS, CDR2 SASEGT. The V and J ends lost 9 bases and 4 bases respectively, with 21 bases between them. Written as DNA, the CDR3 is TGTGCCAGTCAAACCCCAGCAGGGTTGGGCTATGGCTACACCTTC. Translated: CASQTPAGLGYGYTF.

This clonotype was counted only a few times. The CDR3 nucleotides are TGTGCCAGCAGTTACGCCAGGGGAGTAGCTTTCTTT. Translated: CASSYARGVAFF. The chain combines TRBV6-5 with TRBJ1-1; perhaps TRBD1 as D (6 bases). CDR3 size: 12 residues. CDR1 is MNHEY, CDR2 SVGAGI, per germline. V gave up 2 bases and J gave up 10 bases, with 11 bases separating them.

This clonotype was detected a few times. CDR3 DNA sequence: TGTGCCAGCAGCCTCCGGACTAGCGGGAGCCGAGATACGCAGTATTTT. It is translated as CASSLRTSGSRDTQYF. This chain connects TRBV7-8 to TRBJ2-3; 13 nucleotides agree with TRBD2. The CDR3 has 16 residues. The V and J ends lost 5 bases and 5 bases, in that order; junction bases with no gene match: 7. Germline CDR1 and CDR2: SGHVS and FQNEAQ. Looking up the rest from reference TRBV7-8 and TRBJ2-3 gives the full variable domain: GAGVSQSPRYKVAKRGQDVALRCDPISGHVSLFWYQQALGQGPEFLTYFQNEAQLDKSGLPSDRFFAERPEGSVSTLKIQRTQQEDSAVYLCASSLRTSGSRDTQYFGPGTRLTVL.

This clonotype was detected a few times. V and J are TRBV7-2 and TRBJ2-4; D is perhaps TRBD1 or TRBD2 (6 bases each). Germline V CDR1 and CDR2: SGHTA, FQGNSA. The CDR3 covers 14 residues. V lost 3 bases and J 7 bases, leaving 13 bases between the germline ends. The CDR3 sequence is CASSFSGAWNIQYF. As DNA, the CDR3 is TGTGCCAGCAGCTTCTCGGGGGCTTGGAACATTCAGTACTTC.

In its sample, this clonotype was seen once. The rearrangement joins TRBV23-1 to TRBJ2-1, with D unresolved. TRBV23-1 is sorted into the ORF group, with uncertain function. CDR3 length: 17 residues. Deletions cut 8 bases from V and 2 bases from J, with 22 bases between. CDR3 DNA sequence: TGCGCCAGCTCGAAAGGGTTTTCGAGACGGCCCTACAATGAGCAGTTCTTC. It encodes CASSKGFSRRPYNEQFF.

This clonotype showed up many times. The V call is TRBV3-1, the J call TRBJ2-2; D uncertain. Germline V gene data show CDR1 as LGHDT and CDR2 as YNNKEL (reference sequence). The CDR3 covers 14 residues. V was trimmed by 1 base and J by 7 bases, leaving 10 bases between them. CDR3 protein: CASSQVSSVGELFF. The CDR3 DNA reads TGTGCCAGCAGCCAAGTGTCCTCGGTCGGGGAGCTGTTTTTT.

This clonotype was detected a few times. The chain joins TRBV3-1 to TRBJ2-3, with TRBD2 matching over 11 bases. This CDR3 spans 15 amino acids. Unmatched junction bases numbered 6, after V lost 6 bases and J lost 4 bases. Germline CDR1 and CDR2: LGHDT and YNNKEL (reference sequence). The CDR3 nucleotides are TGTGCCAGCAGGTCGACTAGCGGGATCGCAGATACGCAGTATTTT. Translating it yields CASRSTSGIADTQYF.

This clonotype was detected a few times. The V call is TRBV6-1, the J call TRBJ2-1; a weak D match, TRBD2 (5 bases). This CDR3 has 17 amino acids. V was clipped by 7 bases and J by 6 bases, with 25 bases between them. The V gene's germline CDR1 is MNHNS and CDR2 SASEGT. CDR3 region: CASTPGGGLLRRNEQFF. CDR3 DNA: TGTGCCAGCACCCCAGGTGGTGGACTCCTACGCCGCAATGAGCAGTTCTTC.

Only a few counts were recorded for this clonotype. The CDR3, as DNA: TGCGCCAGCAGCCCGCCCGTGGGGGCATACAATGAGCAGTTCTTC. Encoded protein: CASSPPVGAYNEQFF. V and J are TRBV5-1 and TRBJ2-1; D is perhaps TRBD1 (6 bases). Trimming stripped 4 bases from V and 4 bases from J, with 15 bases between. The CDR3 is 15 amino acids. CDR1 and CDR2 (germline): SGHRS, YFSETQ.

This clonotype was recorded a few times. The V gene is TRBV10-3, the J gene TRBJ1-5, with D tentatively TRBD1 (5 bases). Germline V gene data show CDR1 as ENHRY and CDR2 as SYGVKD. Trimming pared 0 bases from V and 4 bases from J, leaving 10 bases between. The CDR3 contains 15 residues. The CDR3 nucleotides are TGTGCCATCAGTGAGTCGCCCAAGGGGAATCAGCCCCAGCATTTT. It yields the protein CAISESPKGNQPQHF.